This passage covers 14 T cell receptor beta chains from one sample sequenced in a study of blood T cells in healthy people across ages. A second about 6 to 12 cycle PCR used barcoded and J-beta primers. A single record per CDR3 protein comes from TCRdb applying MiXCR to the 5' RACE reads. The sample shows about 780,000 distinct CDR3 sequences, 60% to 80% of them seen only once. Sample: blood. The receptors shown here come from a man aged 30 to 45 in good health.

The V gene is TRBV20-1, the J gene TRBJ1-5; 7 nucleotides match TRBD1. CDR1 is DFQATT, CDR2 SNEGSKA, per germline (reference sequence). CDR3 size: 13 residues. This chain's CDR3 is CSAGQNSNQPQHF. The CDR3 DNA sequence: TGCAGCGCGGGACAGAATAGCAATCAGCCCCAGCATTTT.

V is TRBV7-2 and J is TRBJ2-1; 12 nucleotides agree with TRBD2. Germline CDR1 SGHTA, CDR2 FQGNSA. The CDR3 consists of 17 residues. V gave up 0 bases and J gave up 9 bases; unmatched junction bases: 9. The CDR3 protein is CASSLAVTSGGFGEQFF. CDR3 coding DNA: TGTGCCAGCAGCTTAGCGGTCACTAGCGGGGGGTTTGGTGAGCAGTTCTTC.

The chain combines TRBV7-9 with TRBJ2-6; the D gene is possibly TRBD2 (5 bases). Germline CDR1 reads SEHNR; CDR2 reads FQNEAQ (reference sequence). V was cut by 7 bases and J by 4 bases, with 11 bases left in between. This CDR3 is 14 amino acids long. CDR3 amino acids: CASIPRGGANVLTF. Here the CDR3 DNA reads TGTGCCAGCATTCCACGCGGGGGGGCCAACGTCCTGACTTTC.

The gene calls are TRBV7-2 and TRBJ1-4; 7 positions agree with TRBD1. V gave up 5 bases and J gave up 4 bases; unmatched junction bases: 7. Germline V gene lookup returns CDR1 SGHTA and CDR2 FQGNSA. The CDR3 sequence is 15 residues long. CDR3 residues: CASSQRQGDNEKLFF. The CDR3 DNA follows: TGTGCCAGCAGCCAAAGACAGGGCGATAATGAAAAACTGTTTTTT.

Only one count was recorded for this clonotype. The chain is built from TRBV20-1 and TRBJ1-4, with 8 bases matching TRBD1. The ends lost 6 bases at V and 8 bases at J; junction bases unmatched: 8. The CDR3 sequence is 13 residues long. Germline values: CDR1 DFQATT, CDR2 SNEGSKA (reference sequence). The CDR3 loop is CSALGQGGEKLFF. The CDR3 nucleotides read TGCAGTGCCCTCGGACAGGGAGGCGAAAAACTGTTTTTT.

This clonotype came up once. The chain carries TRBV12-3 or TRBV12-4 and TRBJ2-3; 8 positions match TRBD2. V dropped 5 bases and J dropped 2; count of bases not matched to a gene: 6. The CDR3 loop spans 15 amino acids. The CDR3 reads CASSVGLVNTDTQYF. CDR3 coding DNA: TGTGCCAGCAGTGTGGGACTAGTGAACACAGATACGCAGTATTTT.

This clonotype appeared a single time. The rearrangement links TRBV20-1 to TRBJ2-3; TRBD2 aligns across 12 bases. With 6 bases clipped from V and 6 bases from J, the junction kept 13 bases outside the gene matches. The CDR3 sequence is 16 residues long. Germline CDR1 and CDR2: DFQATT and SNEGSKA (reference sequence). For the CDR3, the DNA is TGCAGTGCCCTACCCCTACTAGCGGGGGGTTGGGATACGCAGTATTTT. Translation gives CSALPLLAGGWDTQYF.

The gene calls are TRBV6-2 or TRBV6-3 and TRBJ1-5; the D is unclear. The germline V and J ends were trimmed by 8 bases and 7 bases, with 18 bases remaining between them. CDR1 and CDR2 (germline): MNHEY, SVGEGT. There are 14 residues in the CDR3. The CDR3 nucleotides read TGTGCCAGCGGTGCCCGGGGAGTCGGCCAGCCCCAGCATTTT. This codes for CASGARGVGQPQHF.

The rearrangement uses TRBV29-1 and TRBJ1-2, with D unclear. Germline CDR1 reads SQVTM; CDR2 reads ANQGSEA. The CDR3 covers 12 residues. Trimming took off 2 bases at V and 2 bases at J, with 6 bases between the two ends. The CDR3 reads CSVESPNYGYTF. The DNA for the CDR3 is TGCAGCGTTGAATCACCCAACTATGGCTACACCTTC.

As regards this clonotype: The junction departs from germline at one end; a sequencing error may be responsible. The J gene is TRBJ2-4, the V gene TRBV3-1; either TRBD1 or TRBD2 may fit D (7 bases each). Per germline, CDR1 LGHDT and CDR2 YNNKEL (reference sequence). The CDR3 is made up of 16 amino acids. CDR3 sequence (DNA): TGTGCCAGCAGCCTGGGGGAGGGGGCGTTTAAAAGCATTCAGTACTTC. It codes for CASSLGEGAFKSIQYF.

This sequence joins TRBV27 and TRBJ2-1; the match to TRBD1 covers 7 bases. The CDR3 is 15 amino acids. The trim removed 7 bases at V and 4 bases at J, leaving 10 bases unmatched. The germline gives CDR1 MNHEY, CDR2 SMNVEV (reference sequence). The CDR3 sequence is CASIGTATGYNEQFF. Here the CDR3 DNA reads TGTGCCAGCATTGGGACGGCGACAGGGTACAATGAGCAGTTCTTC.

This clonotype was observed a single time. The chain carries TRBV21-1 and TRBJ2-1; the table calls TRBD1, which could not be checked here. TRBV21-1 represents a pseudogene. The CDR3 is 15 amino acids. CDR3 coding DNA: TGTGCCAGCAGCAAAGAGGGCGGATACTACAATGAGCAGTTCTTC. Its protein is CASSKEGGYYNEQFF.

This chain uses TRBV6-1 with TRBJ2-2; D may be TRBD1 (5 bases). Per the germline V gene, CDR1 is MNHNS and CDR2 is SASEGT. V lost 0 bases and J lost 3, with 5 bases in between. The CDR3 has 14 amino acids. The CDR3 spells CASSEAGDTGELFF. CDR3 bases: TGTGCCAGCAGTGAAGCAGGGGACACCGGGGAGCTGTTTTTT.

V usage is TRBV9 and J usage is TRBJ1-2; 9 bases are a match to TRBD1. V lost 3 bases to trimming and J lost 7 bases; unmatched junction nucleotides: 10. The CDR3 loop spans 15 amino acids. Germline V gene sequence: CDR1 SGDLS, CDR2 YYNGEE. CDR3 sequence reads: CASSDPGQGFTGYTF. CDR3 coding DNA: TGTGCCAGCAGCGACCCGGGACAGGGATTTACTGGCTACACCTTC.